This T cell receptor beta chain was sequenced during a study of cytomegalovirus exposure and HLA in healthy donors. Overall study findings and caveats: Sequences of the TCR beta chain were said to predict the HLA-A and HLA-B alleles of most subjects accurately.

PCR primers comprised 60 Vbeta and 13 Jbeta primers. The repertoire was sequenced with immunoSEQ multiplex PCR; TCRdb's copy has only in-frame clones and lacks some. Seen here are around 140,000 clones, over 75% observed once, and the top ten hold less than 2%. Remarks on this clone: The antigen is not known.

The specimen was PBMCs. The receptor was isolated from a man in his forties in good health and CMV-seronegative.

The CDR3 DNA reads TGTGCCAGCACCTCCGGGAGCTCTGGAAACACCATATATTTT. It specifies CASTSGSSGNTIYF. The V call is TRBV28, the J call TRBJ1-3; D ambiguous. V was trimmed by 7 bases and J by 0 bases, leaving 10 bases between them. From germline, CDR1 is MDHEN and CDR2 SYDVKM. The CDR3 runs 14 residues. The variable domain in full, completed from reference TRBV28 and TRBJ1-3, reads DVKVTQSSRYLVKRTGEKVFLECVQDMDHENMFWYRQDPGLGLRLIYFSYDVKMKEKGDIPEGYSVSREKKERFSLILESASTNQTSMYLCASTSGSSGNTIYFGEGSWLTVV.